A selection of T cell receptor beta chains follows, all from one sample in a study of cytomegalovirus exposure and HLA in healthy donors. Generated by immunoSEQ multiplex PCR, the TCRdb table keeps only in-frame clones and is missing some. In the table there are roughly 300,000 clones, 86% of which are singletons. Sequenced: PBMCs. The origin of the receptors is a middle-aged man in good health and CMV-seropositive. The CDR3 runs from the conserved cysteine through the conserved F or W. Fields, in order: V gene, D gene, clone size, J gene, CDR3 length, CDR3 DNA, CDR3 protein. D genes are given only for firm matches. Expanded clones are given a class, and other clones once, few, many or no size at all.

TRBV6-5	NA	NA	TRBJ2-5	15	TGTGCCAGCAGTGGGAATCCGGGGATGGAAGGGACCCAGTACTTC	CASSGNPGMEGTQYF
TRBV6-6	NA	NA	TRBJ1-2	14	TGTGCCAGCAGTGGGGCAGGGCGCAACTATGGCTACACCTTC	CASSGAGRNYGYTF
TRBV19	TRBD2	NA	TRBJ2-1	17	TGTGCCAGTACCCAAATAGCGGGAGGGCCGTCCTACAATGAGCAGTTCTTC	CASTQIAGGPSYNEQFF
TRBV21-1	NA	NA	TRBJ2-2	15	TGTGCCAGCACGACGGAGGAGATCAACACCGGGGAGCTGTTTTTT	CASTTEEINTGELFF
TRBV6-1	NA	NA	TRBJ1-2	14	TGTGCCAGCAGGACCGGGACATGGAACTATGGCTACACCTTC	CASRTGTWNYGYTF
TRBV18	TRBD1	NA	TRBJ2-7	15	TGTGCCAGCTCACCAGGGACAGGGGGCTCCTACGAGCAGTACTTC	CASSPGTGGSYEQYF
TRBV18	TRBD2	NA	TRBJ2-1	16	TGTGCCAGCTCAACGACTAGCGGGAGGACCTACAATGAGCAGTTCTTC	CASSTTSGRTYNEQFF
TRBV19	NA	once	TRBJ2-7	13	TGTGCCAGTAGTATTAATAGAGACTACGAGCAGTACTTC	CASSINRDYEQYF
TRBV15	NA	NA	TRBJ2-1	15	TGTGCCACCAGTCCAACGGGTGAGGTCGCCAATGAGCAGTTCTTC	CATSPTGEVANEQFF
TRBV7-9	NA	NA	TRBJ2-2	13	TGTGCCAGCAGCCCCGGACTCGCCGGGGAGCTGTTTTTT	CASSPGLAGELFF
TRBV10-1	TRBD2	NA	TRBJ2-7	14	TGCGCCAGCAGCCAAGCGGGGGGCCCTGGGGAGCAGTACTTC	CASSQAGGPGEQYF
TRBV19	NA	NA	TRBJ2-7	15	TGTGCCAGTAGTATAATGGCCCAGGGGAGCTACGAGCAGTACTTC	CASSIMAQGSYEQYF
TRBV7-9	NA	NA	TRBJ2-7	13	TGTGCCAGCAGCCCGCCGAGTGGTTACGAGCAGTACTTC	CASSPPSGYEQYF